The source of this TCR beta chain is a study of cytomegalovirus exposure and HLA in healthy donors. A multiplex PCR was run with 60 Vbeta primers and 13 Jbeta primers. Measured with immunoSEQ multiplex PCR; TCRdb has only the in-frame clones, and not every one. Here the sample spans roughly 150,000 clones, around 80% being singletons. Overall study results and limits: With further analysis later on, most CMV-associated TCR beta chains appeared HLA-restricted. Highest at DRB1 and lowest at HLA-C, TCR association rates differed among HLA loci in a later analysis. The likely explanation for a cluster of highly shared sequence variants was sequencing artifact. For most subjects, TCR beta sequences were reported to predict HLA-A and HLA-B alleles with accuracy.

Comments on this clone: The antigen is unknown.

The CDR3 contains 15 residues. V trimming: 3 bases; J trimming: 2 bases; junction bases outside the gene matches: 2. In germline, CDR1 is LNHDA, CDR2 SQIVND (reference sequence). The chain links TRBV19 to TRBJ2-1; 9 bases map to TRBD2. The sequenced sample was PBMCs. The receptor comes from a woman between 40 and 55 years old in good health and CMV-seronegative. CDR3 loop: CASSISGRTYNEQFF. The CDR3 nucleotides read TGTGCCAGTAGTATTAGCGGGAGAACCTACAATGAGCAGTTCTTC. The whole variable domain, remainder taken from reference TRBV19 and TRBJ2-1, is DGGITQSPKYLFRKEGQNVTLSCEQNLNHDAMYWYRQDPGQGLRLIYYSQIVNDFQKGDIAEGYSVSREKKESFPLTVTSAQKNPTAFYLCASSISGRTYNEQFFGPGTRLTVL.